One and the same sample provided the 16 T cell receptor beta chains below, sequenced in a study of T cell repertoires in cytomegalovirus infection. Each CDR3 protein is one row after TCRdb ran MiXCR on the reads. The sample consists of some 940,000 distinct CDR3 sequences, roughly 30% of them appearing once. Their cognate antigens are unknown. Material: cultured CD8+ T cells from PBMCs, obtained from culture after CMV antigen stimulation. Receptors were obtained from a human donor in good health (CMV status not recorded). Some clones in this sample may be carry-over from other donors' samples.

This clonotype turned up a few times. The chain recombines TRBV7-6 with TRBJ2-6; TRBD2 matches 8 bases. The CDR3 has 17 amino acids. V was clipped by 4 bases and J by 6 bases; unmatched bases: 11. Germline V gene data show CDR1 as SGHVS and CDR2 as FNYEAQ. CDR3 in DNA: TGTGCCAGCAGCTCAACCCGGGAGGGGATTTTGGCCAACGTCCTGACTTTC. Translating it yields CASSSTREGILANVLTF.

This clonotype turned up a few times. CDR3 region: CAISESGLAGWEQYV. Here the CDR3 DNA reads TGTGCCATCAGTGAGTCCGGACTAGCGGGGTGGGAGCAGTACGTC. The chain links TRBV10-3 to TRBJ2-7, with TRBD2 matching 12 bases. The V gene end was trimmed by 0 bases and the J gene end by 7 bases; junction bases not matched to a gene: 4. The CDR3 length is 15 residues. Germline V gene data show CDR1 as ENHRY and CDR2 as SYGVKD.

This chain connects TRBV9 to TRBJ2-3; D possibly matches TRBD1 or TRBD2 (5 bases each). Germline V gene data show CDR1 as SGDLS and CDR2 as YYNGEE. The CDR3 length is 16 residues. V gave up 0 bases and J gave up 0 bases, with 11 bases separating them. The CDR3 sequence: CASSVAGTASTDTQYF. The DNA of the CDR3 is TGTGCCAGCAGCGTAGCCGGGACGGCTAGCACAGATACGCAGTATTTT.

As concerns this clonotype: A much larger clone lies a single base off, so this may be a read error. The chain couples TRBV7-6 to TRBJ2-5; a possible D gene is TRBD2 (6 bases). Germline V lookup: CDR1 SGHVS, CDR2 FNYEAQ. The CDR3 totals 15 residues. Trimming shortened V by 3 bases and J by 5 bases, and 16 bases separated the two germline ends. The CDR3 DNA is TGTGCCAGCAGCTTTAGGTCTAACGGGGGTGAGACCCAGTACTTC. This codes for CASSFRSNGGETQYF.

The rearrangement joins TRBV4-1 to TRBJ1-6; D is ambiguous. Between the trimmed V and J ends, which lost 0 bases and 7 bases, there was a span of 7 bases. This CDR3 comprises 14 residues. Germline CDR1 is MGHRA and CDR2 is YSYEKL. The DNA for the CDR3 is TGCGCCAGCAGCCAAGATCGGTGGAATTCACCCCTCCACTTT. Amino acid sequence: CASSQDRWNSPLHF.

This clonotype was counted many times. The chain links TRBV5-6 to TRBJ1-1; D is undetermined. Trimming shortened V by 2 bases and J by 4 bases, and 12 bases separated the two germline ends. This CDR3 is built from 14 residues. The germline CDR1 and CDR2 sequences are SGHDT and YYEEEE. CDR3 in DNA: TGTGCCAGCAGCTTTGGACGACCGAGCACTGAAGCTTTCTTT. This sequence encodes CASSFGRPSTEAFF.

DNA of the CDR3: TGCGCCAGCAGCCAGTGGGGAGGCAGTGGCTATGGCTACACCTTC. It codes for CASSQWGGSGYGYTF. The rearrangement uses TRBV4-3 and TRBJ1-2; D call uncertain. The V gene's germline CDR1 is LGHNA and CDR2 YSLEER. The ends were cut back, 3 bases at V and 4 bases at J, with 15 bases in the middle. This CDR3 contains 15 residues.

This clonotype was recorded a few times. The V and J genes are TRBV7-9 and TRBJ1-4; 7 positions agree with TRBD1. The CDR3 totals 12 residues. Per the germline V gene, CDR1 is SEHNR and CDR2 is FQNEAQ (reference sequence). Trimming at V came to 4 bases and at J to 12 bases, leaving 5 bases not matched to a gene. The CDR3 loop is CASSSLTGQLFF. The CDR3 DNA is TGTGCCAGCAGCTCTTTGACAGGGCAACTGTTTTTT.

This clonotype was recorded once. The V and J genes are TRBV27 and TRBJ2-7, with D uncertain. The V end was cut by 6 bases, the J end by 0 bases, with 12 bases between. Germline CDR1 MNHEY, CDR2 SMNVEV (reference sequence). The CDR3 runs 14 residues. CDR3 loop: CASRQVRSSYEQYF. CDR3 bases: TGTGCCAGCAGGCAAGTAAGAAGCTCCTACGAGCAGTACTTC.

The V and J genes are TRBV7-8 and TRBJ2-5; D not certain. V was shortened by 1 base and J by 7 bases, with 10 bases between the two germline ends. The germline gives CDR1 SGHVS, CDR2 FQNEAQ. This CDR3 has 13 amino acids. This CDR3 is CASSLESGGTQYF. As DNA, the CDR3 is TGTGCCAGCAGCTTAGAATCAGGCGGGACCCAGTACTTC.

With respect to this clonotype: The germline gene is not matched at one end of the junction; a read error may be the cause. The rearrangement links TRBV12-3 or TRBV12-4 to TRBJ1-2; D gene unclear. The CDR3 has 13 residues. The CDR3 here is CVSSPTGRYGYTF. The CDR3 nucleotides are TGTGTCAGCAGTCCCACCGGGAGGTATGGCTACACCTTC.

This clonotype was recorded a few times. The chain couples TRBV7-6 to TRBJ2-1, with D perhaps matching TRBD2 (5 bases). Germline V lookup: CDR1 SGHVS, CDR2 FNYEAQ. The CDR3 is made up of 17 amino acids. The V gene lost 4 bases and the J gene lost 2 bases, with 18 bases spanning the gap. The CDR3: CASSSPKEDFTYNEQFF. The CDR3 nucleotides read TGTGCCAGCAGCTCCCCAAAGGAGGATTTTACCTACAATGAGCAGTTCTTC.

With respect to this clonotype: Given a much more abundant clone one base away, this may be a read error. The chain uses TRBV7-6 and TRBJ2-7; the D gene is possibly TRBD2 (6 bases). Germline V gives CDR1 SGHVS, CDR2 FNYEAQ. This CDR3 comprises 16 residues. The CDR3 is CVSSRVRDSSSYEQYF. The CDR3, as DNA: TGTGTCAGCAGCCGAGTGAGGGACTCCTCCTCCTACGAGCAGTACTTC.

In the case of this clonotype: The germline gene is not matched at one end of the junction; a read error may be the cause. The chain uses TRBV9 and TRBJ2-1; D is possibly TRBD1 or TRBD2 (5 bases each). In germline, CDR1 is SGDLS, CDR2 YYNGEE. CDR3 length equals 14 residues. CDR3 nucleotides: TGTGCCCGCAGCGCCGGGACGGATCATGGTGAGCAGTTCTTC. Its translation is CARSAGTDHGEQFF.

This clonotype was seen more than once but under ten times. The chain joins TRBV11-1 to TRBJ2-5; 7 bases align to TRBD2. J lost 2 bases, V lost 1 base, and 7 bases had no gene match. The germline V gene encodes CDR1 SGHAT and CDR2 FQDESV (reference sequence). This CDR3 is built from 16 residues. The CDR3 loop is CASSLVYTSEQETQYF. The DNA for the CDR3 is TGTGCCAGCAGCTTAGTTTACACTAGCGAACAAGAGACCCAGTACTTC.

In this sample, this clonotype turned up a few times. The rearrangement joins TRBV6-2 or TRBV6-3 to TRBJ2-4, with 7 bases aligning to TRBD2. There are 16 residues in the CDR3. V was pared by 0 bases and J by 1 base, with 3 bases of the junction left unmatched. Germline CDR1 MNHEY, CDR2 SVGEGT. CDR3 nucleotides: TGTGCCAGCAGTTACTCCGGGAGGACCGCCAAAAACATTCAGTACTTC. Translating gives CASSYSGRTAKNIQYF.